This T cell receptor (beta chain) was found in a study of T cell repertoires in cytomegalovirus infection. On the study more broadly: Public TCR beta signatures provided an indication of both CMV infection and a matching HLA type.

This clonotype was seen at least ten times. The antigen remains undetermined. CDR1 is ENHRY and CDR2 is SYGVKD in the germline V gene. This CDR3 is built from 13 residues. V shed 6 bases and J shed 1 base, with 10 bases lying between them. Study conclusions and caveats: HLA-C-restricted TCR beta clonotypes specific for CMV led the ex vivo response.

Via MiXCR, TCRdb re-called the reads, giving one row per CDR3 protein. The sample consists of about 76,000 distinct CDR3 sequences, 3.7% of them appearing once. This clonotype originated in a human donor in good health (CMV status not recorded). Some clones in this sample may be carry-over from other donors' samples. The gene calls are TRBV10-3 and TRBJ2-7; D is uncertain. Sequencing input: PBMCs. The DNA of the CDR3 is TGTGCCATCAGGCCCTCAGATTCCTACGAGCAGTACTTC. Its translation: CAIRPSDSYEQYF.